These 30 T cell receptor beta chains came from one sample sequenced in a study of CD8+CD57+ T cells in acquired aplastic anemia. According to the study, genomic DNA was the template for TCR beta VDJ and CDR3 profiling. In TCRdb, the reads were re-called with MiXCR into one record per CDR3 protein. The sample shows 200,000 to 250,000 distinct CDR3 sequences, around 63% of them seen only once. Sequencing was carried out using sorted CD4+, CD8+, or CD8+CD57+ T cells (not recorded which) from PBMCs. The origin of the receptors is a human donor in good health.

The chain recombines TRBV20-1 with TRBJ1-2; TRBD1 matches at 10 bases. The CDR3 length is 15 residues. The germline gives CDR1 DFQATT, CDR2 SNEGSKA (reference sequence). V shed 4 bases and J 6 bases; nucleotides not matched to a gene: 11. CDR3: CSATDMDRGTDGYTF. Written as DNA, the CDR3 is TGCAGTGCTACCGACATGGACAGGGGGACGGATGGCTACACCTTC.

This clonotype came up a few times. V gene TRBV6-1 combines with J gene TRBJ2-7, with TRBD2 matching over 15 bases. The junction had 2 bases not matched to a gene; V was cut back by 10 bases and J by 4 bases. The germline V gene has CDR1 MNHNS and CDR2 SASEGT. This CDR3 is 13 amino acids long. DNA for the CDR3: TGTGCCATCGGGACTAGCGGGAGGTACGAGCAGTACTTC. It specifies CAIGTSGRYEQYF.

V and J are TRBV7-3 and TRBJ2-3; tentative D call: TRBD2 (6 bases). The CDR3 is 14 residues long. Trimming removed 5 bases at V and 2 bases at J, with 11 bases between. CDR1 and CDR2 (germline): SGHTA, FQGTGA. The DNA of the CDR3 is TGTGCCAGCAGCCAAAGGGACTTCACAGATACGCAGTATTTT. Translating gives CASSQRDFTDTQYF.

This clonotype was counted at least ten times. This chain uses TRBV7-9 with TRBJ2-7; 7 nucleotides match TRBD1. Germline assignment: CDR1 SEHNR and CDR2 FQNEAQ (reference sequence). This CDR3 has 14 amino acids. With V trimmed by 2 bases and J by 3 bases, 4 bases remained unmatched. CDR3 sequence: CASSLTGVNYEQYF. CDR3 nucleotide sequence: TGTGCCAGCAGCTTAACAGGGGTGAACTACGAGCAGTACTTC.

This clonotype was detected ten times or more. The genes are TRBV24-1 and TRBJ2-3; tentatively, D is TRBD1 or TRBD2 (5 bases each). V gave up 7 bases and J gave up 5 bases, with 21 bases separating them. This CDR3 is built from 16 residues. Germline V gene sequence: CDR1 KGHDR, CDR2 SFDVKD. The CDR3 nucleotides are TGTGCCACCAGGGGACCAGGGCTTGGGTACGTAGATACGCAGTATTTT. Its protein product is CATRGPGLGYVDTQYF.

In this sample, this clonotype turned up many times. The CDR3 is CASSAGGSPLHF. Here the CDR3 DNA reads TGTGCCAGCAGCGCAGGGGGTTCACCCCTCCACTTT. This chain connects TRBV27 to TRBJ1-6; 7 bases match TRBD1. J was trimmed by 9 bases and V by 6 bases; bases with no gene match: 2. CDR3 length: 12 amino acids. CDR1 and CDR2 from the germline V gene are MNHEY and SMNVEV (reference sequence).

This rearrangement joins TRBV7-8 to TRBJ2-1, with 14 bases fitting TRBD2. Germline V gives CDR1 SGHVS, CDR2 FQNEAQ. V dropped 7 bases and J dropped 10; count of bases not matched to a gene: 9. The CDR3 is 15 residues long. In DNA, the CDR3 is TGTGCCAGCACACCATCCAGGACTAGCGGGGGGGAGCAGTTCTTC. It is translated as CASTPSRTSGGEQFF.

CDR3 in amino acids: CASSPRGELFF. Here the CDR3 DNA reads TGTGCCAGCAGCCCTAGAGGGGAGCTGTTTTTT. This chain uses TRBV7-7 with TRBJ2-2; D unresolved. Trimming took 5 bases from V and 8 from J, leaving 6 bases between them. Germline CDR1 reads SSHAT; CDR2 reads FNYEAQ (reference sequence). The CDR3 is 11 amino acids.

Turning to this clonotype: A read error may be the cause here, since a much bigger clone is one base away. The chain is built from TRBV4-1 and TRBJ1-1, with D possibly being TRBD1 (6 bases). Trimming removed 1 base from V and 1 base from J, with 13 bases in between. The CDR3 runs 16 residues. Germline CDR1 is MGHRA and CDR2 is YSYEKL. The CDR3 nucleotides read TGCGCCAGCAGCCAAGGTTGGACAGATGCGAACACTGAAGCTTTCTTT. Translation: CASSQGWTDANTEAFF.

V gene TRBV19 combines with J gene TRBJ2-7, with D perhaps assigned TRBD1 or TRBD2 (5 bases each). Germline V CDR1 and CDR2: LNHDA, SQIVND (reference sequence). The CDR3 has 14 amino acids. V was shortened by 4 bases and J by 3 bases, with 13 bases between the two germline ends. For the CDR3, the DNA is TGTGCCAGTAGTAAAGGGGAGCCTAGCTACGAGCAGTACTTC. Its protein is CASSKGEPSYEQYF. The full variable domain, with the rest looked up from reference TRBV19 and TRBJ2-7, is DGGITQSPKYLFRKEGQNVTLSCEQNLNHDAMYWYRQDPGQGLRLIYYSQIVNDFQKGDIAEGYSVSREKKESFPLTVTSAQKNPTAFYLCASSKGEPSYEQYFGPGTRLTVT.

This clonotype was seen ten or more times. The chain is built from TRBV20-1 and TRBJ2-1, with D possibly being TRBD2 (6 bases). The germline V gene has CDR1 DFQATT and CDR2 SNEGSKA (reference sequence). Trimming pared 3 bases from V and 6 bases from J, leaving 21 bases between. The CDR3 has 16 residues. CDR3 bases: TGCAGTGCTAGGGGGGGAGGAGCGGGTATGGTCAATGAGCAGTTCTTC. It translates to CSARGGGAGMVNEQFF.

This clonotype was counted ten times or more. This chain links TRBV4-1 with TRBJ1-2; 9 nucleotides align to TRBD1. J lost 7 bases, V lost 0 bases, and 12 bases had no gene match. This CDR3 is 17 amino acids long. Per the germline V gene, CDR1 is MGHRA and CDR2 is YSYEKL. CDR3 residues: CASSQDMGTGGAGGYTF. In DNA, the CDR3 is TGCGCCAGCAGCCAAGATATGGGTACAGGGGGCGCCGGTGGCTACACCTTC.

Worth noting for this clonotype: This clone may be a read error of a much larger clone one base away. This chain joins TRBV10-3 and TRBJ2-3; tentative D call: TRBD1 (6 bases). This CDR3 is built from 13 residues. Between the trimmed V and J ends, which lost 5 bases and 4 bases, there was a span of 10 bases. Germline V gene sequence: CDR1 ENHRY, CDR2 SYGVKD. The CDR3 region has the DNA TGTGCCATCAGTTCAAGGACAGCAGATACGCAGTATTTT. Amino acids: CAISSRTADTQYF.

The J gene is TRBJ1-5, the V gene TRBV19; D uncertain. The CDR3 covers 12 residues. Germline CDR1 is LNHDA and CDR2 is SQIVND (reference sequence). The V gene lost 4 bases and the J gene lost 6 bases, with 7 bases spanning the gap. Here the CDR3 DNA reads TGTGCCAGTAGTACAGTAGGTCAGCCCCAGCATTTT. Protein sequence: CASSTVGQPQHF. The variable domain in full, completed from reference TRBV19 and TRBJ1-5, reads DGGITQSPKYLFRKEGQNVTLSCEQNLNHDAMYWYRQDPGQGLRLIYYSQIVNDFQKGDIAEGYSVSREKKESFPLTVTSAQKNPTAFYLCASSTVGQPQHFGDGTRLSIL.

V usage is TRBV7-2 and J usage is TRBJ2-7; 9 bases are a match to TRBD1. Unmatched junction bases numbered 10, after V lost 5 bases and J lost 5 bases. This CDR3 contains 15 residues. Per germline, CDR1 SGHTA and CDR2 FQGNSA. CDR3 DNA: TGTGCCAGCAGCGTCTCCGGGACAGGGAACAACGAGCAGTACTTC. This translates into CASSVSGTGNNEQYF. The full variable domain, completed using reference TRBV7-2 and TRBJ2-7, is GAGVSQSPSNKVTEKGKDVELRCDPISGHTALYWYRQSLGQGLEFLIYFQGNSAPDKSGLPSDRFSAERTGGSVSTLTIQRTQQEDSAVYLCASSVSGTGNNEQYFGPGTRLTVT.

The V gene is TRBV5-4, the J gene TRBJ2-5; D is unresolved. This CDR3 spans 14 amino acids. V gave up 1 base and J gave up 1 base, with 8 bases separating them. Germline V gives CDR1 SGHNT, CDR2 YYREEE (reference sequence). The CDR3 coding sequence is TGTGCCAGCAGCTTGTCGGTGATCCAAGAGACCCAGTACTTC. Residues: CASSLSVIQETQYF.

CDR3 nucleotides: TGTGCCAGCAGTTCCCTTGTATCGACCTACGAGCAGTACTTC. Its translation: CASSSLVSTYEQYF. The rearrangement uses TRBV12-3 or TRBV12-4 and TRBJ2-7; D call uncertain. The CDR3 has 14 amino acids. V was cut by 4 bases and J by 2 bases, with 12 bases left in between.

This clonotype was seen only once. The chain couples TRBV5-1 to TRBJ2-1; no firm D call. Between the trimmed V and J ends, which lost 4 bases and 1 base, there was a span of 12 bases. This CDR3 is built from 15 residues. Germline V gene sequence: CDR1 SGHRS, CDR2 YFSETQ. DNA of the CDR3: TGCGCCAGCAGCCCTGACCTAACGTCCTACAATGAGCAGTTCTTC. Translated: CASSPDLTSYNEQFF.

V usage is TRBV5-1 and J usage is TRBJ2-1; TRBD1 aligns across 10 bases. The V and J ends lost 0 bases and 8 bases, in that order; junction bases with no gene match: 11. Per the germline V gene, CDR1 is SGHRS and CDR2 is YFSETQ. CDR3 size: 17 residues. The CDR3: CASSLEAGTGASDEQFF. Here the CDR3 DNA reads TGCGCCAGCAGCTTGGAGGCCGGGACAGGGGCCTCGGATGAGCAGTTCTTC.

CDR3 loop: CAISEGGGDNSNQPQHF. The CDR3 DNA reads TGTGCCATCAGTGAGGGCGGAGGGGACAATAGCAATCAGCCCCAGCATTTT. The rearrangement uses TRBV10-3 and TRBJ1-5, with a weak D call TRBD1 (6 bases). CDR1 and CDR2 (germline): ENHRY, SYGVKD. The length of the CDR3 is 17 residues. The V and J ends lost 2 bases and 0 bases respectively, with 14 bases between them.

J is TRBJ2-3 and V is TRBV7-6; 10 bases map to TRBD2. CDR1 and CDR2 (germline): SGHVS, FNYEAQ. The J segment lost 1 base and the V segment lost 5 bases, leaving 3 bases of the junction unmatched. This CDR3 has 15 residues. This CDR3 is CASSQGTSGTDTQYF. In nucleotides, the CDR3 is TGTGCCAGCAGCCAAGGGACTAGCGGCACAGATACGCAGTATTTT.

With regard to this clonotype: A read error may produce the germline difference seen at one junction end. This chain connects TRBV19 to TRBJ1-1; unclear D gene. Germline CDR1 LNHDA, CDR2 SQIVND (reference sequence). CDR3 size: 13 residues. CDR3 sequence: CASSATMNTKAFF. In DNA, the CDR3 is TGTGCCAGTAGTGCGACCATGAACACTAAAGCTTTCTTT.

The chain employs TRBV15 and TRBJ1-4, with D unresolved. The CDR3 contains 12 residues. Germline lookup yields CDR1 LNHNV and CDR2 YYDKDF (reference sequence). The V and J ends lost 5 bases and 10 bases respectively, with 11 bases between them. CDR3 in amino acids: CATSQLEGKLFF. The CDR3 DNA reads TGTGCCACCAGCCAATTGGAGGGAAAACTGTTTTTT.

This clonotype has more than one count but fewer than ten. This chain links TRBV7-2 with TRBJ2-7; no clear D gene. This CDR3 contains 13 residues. Germline loops: CDR1 SGHTA, CDR2 FQGNSA. V was shortened by 3 bases and J by 0 bases, with 6 bases between the two germline ends. Here the CDR3 DNA reads TGTGCCAGCAGCTTCAGGAGCTCCTACGAGCAGTACTTC. Protein sequence: CASSFRSSYEQYF.

This clonotype was observed a few times. The V call is TRBV24-1, the J call TRBJ2-3; a possible D gene is TRBD2 (6 bases). The CDR3 is 18 amino acids. In germline, CDR1 is KGHDR, CDR2 SFDVKD. V was pared by 2 bases and J by 1 base, with 18 bases between. This chain's CDR3 is CATSDSRGGAHRTDTQYF. The CDR3 region has the DNA TGTGCCACCAGTGATTCACGAGGAGGGGCCCACCGCACAGATACGCAGTATTTT.

CDR3 amino acids: CASSLRAAYGTGELFF. DNA of the CDR3: TGTGCCAGCAGTCTAAGGGCGGCCTATGGGACCGGGGAGCTGTTTTTT. The chain recombines TRBV9 with TRBJ2-2; D ambiguous. This CDR3 is built from 16 residues. Germline values: CDR1 SGDLS, CDR2 YYNGEE. V was cut by 5 bases and J by 5 bases, with 19 bases left in between. Based on the CDR3 plus reference TRBV9 and TRBJ2-2, the full variable domain is DSGVTQTPKHLITATGQRVTLRCSPRSGDLSVYWYQQSLDQGLQFLIQYYNGEERAKGNILERFSAQQFPDLHSELNLSSLELGDSALYFCASSLRAAYGTGELFFGEGSRLTVL.

Note on this clonotype: Possible read error: a much larger clone is one base away. The conserved phenylalanine or tryptophan is not found at the CDR3 terminus, so this likely reflects a read error. The genes are TRBV7-9 and TRBJ2-2, with no clear D. This CDR3 spans 15 amino acids. CDR1 SEHNR and CDR2 FQNEAQ come from the germline V gene (reference sequence). The CDR3 DNA is TGCGCCAGCAGCCAAGTACATGGCCCAGCCGGGGAGCTGTTTTTA. It specifies CASSQVHGPAGELFL.

This clonotype was recorded many times. The CDR3 is CASSQGGGTSYEQYF. CDR3 sequence (DNA): TGCGCCAGCAGCCAAGGGGGGGGAACCTCCTACGAGCAGTACTTC. The chain has TRBV4-1 and TRBJ2-7; 7 bases agree with TRBD2. The V gene end was trimmed by 1 base and the J gene end by 0 bases; junction bases not matched to a gene: 3. Germline V CDR1 and CDR2: MGHRA, YSYEKL. CDR3 length equals 15 residues.

V and J are TRBV2 and TRBJ1-3; no clear D gene. Germline assignment: CDR1 SNHLY and CDR2 FYNNEI. CDR3 size: 15 residues. The V gene lost 6 bases and the J gene lost 1 base, with 13 bases spanning the gap. The CDR3 reads CASSRSRSSGNTIYF. CDR3 nucleotides: TGTGCCAGCAGCCGGTCTCGCAGTTCTGGAAACACCATATATTTT.

The CDR3 DNA sequence: TGTGCCAGCAGCCAGACTAGCACTCGAGACAATGAGCAGTTCTTC. Translation: CASSQTSTRDNEQFF. The rearrangement links TRBV7-8 to TRBJ2-7, with TRBD2 identical over 7 bases. The J call is uncertain, as TRBJ2-1 better fits the DNA end. The CDR3 length is 15 residues. Germline CDR1 and CDR2: SGHVS and FQNEAQ.